This T cell receptor beta chain originates from a study of CD8+ T cells in alopecia areata. Overall study results and limits: Lesional scalp, especially alopecia totalis/universalis, showed higher clonality than normal scalp. Numerous clones, expanded in lesions, remained in scalp and blood during tofacitinib. Sharing of TCR sequences between patients (possibly for HLA-related reasons) was less clear than in mice.

Of note for this clone: Its antigen is still unknown.

CDR3 length equals 18 residues. Germline CDR1 is GTSNPN and CDR2 is SVGIG (reference sequence). The ends lost 4 bases at V and 2 bases at J; junction bases unmatched: 16. cDNA reverse transcribed from extracted RNA served as the sequencing template. Only in-frame clones appear in the TCRdb table, and some are missing; sequencing was by immunoSEQ multiplex PCR. The data hold approximately 180,000 clones, with roughly three fifths observed a single time. Treatment here: oral pan-JAK inhibitor, 5-10 mg twice daily. Lesional scalp punch biopsies and peripheral blood came from alopecia areata patients. The receptor was isolated from a human donor with alopecia areata. This material consisted of CD4+ T cells sorted from blood, taken at roughly week 49, from a patient treated with tofacitinib. V usage is TRBV30 and J usage is TRBJ1-1; TRBD1 matches at 10 bases. The CDR3 DNA follows: TGTGCCTGGACGGGACAGGGGATTTTTTCCGGCCCAAACACTGAAGCTTTCTTT. This encodes CAWTGQGIFSGPNTEAFF.